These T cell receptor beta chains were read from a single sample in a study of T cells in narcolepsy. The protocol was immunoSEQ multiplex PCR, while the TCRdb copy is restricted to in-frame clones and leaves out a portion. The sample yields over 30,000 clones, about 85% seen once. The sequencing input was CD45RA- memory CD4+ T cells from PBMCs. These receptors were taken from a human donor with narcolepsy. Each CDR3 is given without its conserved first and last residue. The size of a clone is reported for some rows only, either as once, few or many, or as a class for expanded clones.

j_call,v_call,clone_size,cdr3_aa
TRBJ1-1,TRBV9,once,ASSADITGDPEAF
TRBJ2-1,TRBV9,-,ASSVGSSGSSYNEQF
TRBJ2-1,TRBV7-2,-,ASSERGGHNEQF
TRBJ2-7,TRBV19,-,ASSTLTSSPSTKQY
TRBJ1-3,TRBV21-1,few,ASSKFGTGDHHISGNTIY
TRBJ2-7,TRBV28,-,ASGLIYEQY
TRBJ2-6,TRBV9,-,ASSPRGGSGANVLT
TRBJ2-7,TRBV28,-,ASSPPPGDYEQY
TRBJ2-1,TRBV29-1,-,SSLGSGSYNEQF
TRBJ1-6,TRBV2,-,ASSEARAWSFRFDNSPLH
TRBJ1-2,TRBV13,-,ASSVRQGAGYGYT
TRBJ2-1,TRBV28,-,ASSLLGQGEF
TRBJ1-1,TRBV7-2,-,ASSGIPAAQANTEAF
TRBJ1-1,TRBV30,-,AWSVPGRAAEAF
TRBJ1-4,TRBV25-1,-,ASSTNEGADEKLF